This TCR beta chain was retrieved from a study of T cells in Graves' hyperthyroidism and ophthalmopathy. The CDR3 spans 15 residues. CDR1 and CDR2 (germline): DFQATT, SNEGSKA (reference sequence). Trimming at V came to 0 bases and at J to 8 bases, leaving 11 bases not matched to a gene. As concerns this clonotype: A clone one base away is much larger, so this may be a read error.

Amplified TCR beta CDR3 regions derived from RNA transcripts. First-round RT-PCR with HTBI primers amplified the TCR CDR3 region. TCRdb fed the multiplex PCR reads into MiXCR, producing one record per CDR3 protein. The sample shows some 400,000 distinct CDR3 sequences, approximately 12% of them seen only once. V usage is TRBV20-1 and J usage is TRBJ1-1; 8 nucleotides match TRBD1. The TCR was taken from a man younger than 45 with Graves' hyperthyroidism that later progressed to Graves' ophthalmopathy. Sequencing was done on a sample of blood. CDR3 region: CSARDPKTGALEAFF. The DNA for the CDR3 is TGCAGTGCTAGAGATCCAAAGACAGGGGCTTTAGAAGCTTTCTTT.